Below are 27 T cell receptor beta chains sequenced from a single sample in a study of T cell repertoires in cytomegalovirus infection. One entry per CDR3 protein, called by TCRdb with MiXCR from the reads. Among approximately 730,000 distinct CDR3 sequences listed, just under 30% were seen once. The antigens of these receptors remain unknown. Material: cultured CD8+ T cells from PBMCs, obtained from culture after CMV antigen stimulation. The receptors stem from a human donor in good health (CMV status not recorded). Some clones in this sample may be carry-over from other donors' samples.

This clonotype was detected only a few times. The chain has TRBV7-9 and TRBJ2-3; D uncertain. The V and J ends lost 4 bases and 5 bases respectively, with 10 bases between them. Looked up from germline, CDR1 is SEHNR and CDR2 is FQNEAQ (reference sequence). This CDR3 region has 13 residues. CDR3 bases: TGTGCCAGCAGCTCCCCCCTGCGAGATACGCAGTATTTT. Translated: CASSSPLRDTQYF.

This chain uses TRBV4-3 with TRBJ2-2; perhaps D is TRBD1 or TRBD2 (5 bases each). CDR1 LGHNA and CDR2 YSLEER come from the germline V gene. The CDR3 runs to 14 residues. The V end lost 5 bases, the J end lost 6 bases, and 13 bases lay between the germline ends. The CDR3 region has the DNA TGCGCCAGCAGCTTCAGGGTTAGCGCCGGGGAGCTGTTTTTT. Translating gives CASSFRVSAGELFF.

V and J are TRBV2 and TRBJ1-2; tentatively, D is TRBD1 (5 bases). Germline assignment: CDR1 SNHLY and CDR2 FYNNEI. The CDR3 consists of 15 residues. Trimming shortened V by 6 bases and J by 4 bases, and 18 bases separated the two germline ends. CDR3 in amino acids: CASSDASSGPYGYTF. CDR3 nucleotide sequence: TGTGCCAGCAGCGACGCTTCCTCAGGGCCCTATGGCTACACCTTC.

The chain employs TRBV10-3 and TRBJ1-3; 7 bases agree with TRBD1. The J segment lost 4 bases and the V segment lost 6 bases, leaving 27 bases of the junction unmatched. This CDR3 has 21 residues. CDR1 is ENHRY and CDR2 is SYGVKD in the germline V gene. The DNA for the CDR3 is TGTGCCATCAGGACAGGGACTCGAGGCCCCTCAAACTTCTCGCGAGGAAACACCATATATTTT. Its translation is CAIRTGTRGPSNFSRGNTIYF.

Points on this clonotype: One junction end disagrees with the germline gene, perhaps due to a read error. The CDR3 region is CASSQVAGSNNEQFF. CDR3 sequence (DNA): TGCGCCAGCAGCCAAGTGGCAGGCTCCAACAATGAGCAGTTCTTC. The V call is TRBV4-1, the J call TRBJ2-1; the D is unclear. CDR3 size: 15 residues. CDR1 and CDR2 (germline): MGHRA, YSYEKL.

This clonotype was seen a handful of times. The chain has TRBV27 and TRBJ1-1, with unresolved D. CDR1 and CDR2 from the germline V gene are MNHEY and SMNVEV (reference sequence). There are 14 residues in the CDR3. V dropped 6 bases and J dropped 3 bases, with 14 bases sitting between them. Written as DNA, the CDR3 is TGTGCCAGCAGACCCCCCGGAGGATACACTGAAGCTTTCTTT. Translated, it gives CASRPPGGYTEAFF.

V gene TRBV4-1 combines with J gene TRBJ2-5; 9 bases match TRBD2. V lost 0 bases, J lost 7 bases, and 9 bases stayed unmatched. CDR3 length: 16 residues. Germline values: CDR1 MGHRA, CDR2 YSYEKL. In nucleotides, the CDR3 is TGCGCCAGCAGCCAAGAGGTAGCGGGGGCCCTGAGGACCCAGTACTTC. Amino acids: CASSQEVAGALRTQYF.

There are many counts of this clonotype. The rearrangement uses TRBV7-6 and TRBJ2-5; TRBD1 aligns across 7 bases. The CDR3 runs 14 residues. Losses at the gene ends were 4 bases for V and 1 base for J; bases not matched to a gene: 3. The germline CDR1 and CDR2 sequences are SGHVS and FNYEAQ. CDR3 bases: TGTGCCAGCAGCTCGGGACAGCTCCAAGAGACCCAGTACTTC. Translating it yields CASSSGQLQETQYF.

This clonotype was detected many times. This sequence joins TRBV7-8 and TRBJ1-5; 7 nucleotides agree with TRBD1. In germline, CDR1 is SGHVS, CDR2 FQNEAQ. V lost 7 bases, J lost 6 bases, and 12 bases stayed unmatched. The CDR3 length is 15 residues. The CDR3, as DNA: TGTGCCAGCACCGAATTAGGGAGGGGGCCTCAGCCCCAGCATTTT. Translated, it gives CASTELGRGPQPQHF. Full variable domain (rest looked up from reference TRBV7-8 and TRBJ1-5): GAGVSQSPRYKVAKRGQDVALRCDPISGHVSLFWYQQALGQGPEFLTYFQNEAQLDKSGLPSDRFFAERPEGSVSTLKIQRTQQEDSAVYLCASTELGRGPQPQHFGDGTRLSIL.

In its sample, this clonotype was seen a few times. The rearrangement joins TRBV19 to TRBJ1-1, with D possibly matching TRBD1 (6 bases). CDR3 length: 14 amino acids. With 3 bases removed from V and 3 bases from J, the gap between germline ends came to 11 bases. CDR1 is LNHDA, CDR2 SQIVND, per germline (reference sequence). The DNA for the CDR3 is TGTGCCAGTAGTATTGGGGACATTTACACTGAAGCTTTCTTT. This translates into CASSIGDIYTEAFF.

This clonotype was counted a few times. The rearrangement joins TRBV27 to TRBJ2-3, with 9 positions matching TRBD2. V gave up 2 bases and J gave up 2 bases; unmatched junction bases: 8. The CDR3 runs 17 residues. Germline V lookup: CDR1 MNHEY, CDR2 SMNVEV (reference sequence). CDR3 residues: CASSLQSGGPNTDTQYF. CDR3 bases: TGTGCCAGCAGTTTACAGAGCGGGGGGCCTAACACAGATACGCAGTATTTT.

The V gene is TRBV9, the J gene TRBJ2-2, with 8 bases aligning to TRBD2. This CDR3 is 12 amino acids long. V trimming: 7 bases; J trimming: 7 bases; junction bases outside the gene matches: 3. Per germline, CDR1 SGDLS and CDR2 YYNGEE. The CDR3 reads CASGGGHGELFF. For the CDR3, the DNA is TGTGCCAGCGGCGGGGGGCACGGGGAGCTGTTTTTT.

The chain uses TRBV9 and TRBJ1-1; no clear D. Trimming took 0 bases from V and 1 from J, leaving 4 bases between them. The CDR3 totals 13 residues. Germline CDR1 and CDR2: SGDLS and YYNGEE. CDR3 region: CASSVEWNTEAFF. For the CDR3, the DNA is TGTGCCAGCAGCGTAGAATGGAACACTGAAGCTTTCTTT. The variable domain in full, completed from reference TRBV9 and TRBJ1-1, reads DSGVTQTPKHLITATGQRVTLRCSPRSGDLSVYWYQQSLDQGLQFLIQYYNGEERAKGNILERFSAQQFPDLHSELNLSSLELGDSALYFCASSVEWNTEAFFGQGTRLTVV.

The chain links TRBV9 to TRBJ2-1; 10 positions match TRBD1. The CDR3 totals 15 residues. Germline V gene sequence: CDR1 SGDLS, CDR2 YYNGEE. V shed 6 bases and J 8 bases; nucleotides not matched to a gene: 11. The CDR3 protein is CASTQGTGAHYEQFF. The CDR3 DNA sequence: TGTGCCAGCACCCAAGGGACAGGGGCCCACTATGAGCAGTTCTTC.

As DNA, the CDR3 is TGTGCCAGCAGATTAAGCTTTTTTAGCACAGATACGCAGTATTTT. It translates to CASRLSFFSTDTQYF. The chain links TRBV28 to TRBJ2-3; D unclear. CDR1 MDHEN and CDR2 SYDVKM come from the germline V gene. There are 15 residues in the CDR3. V lost 6 bases, J lost 0 bases, and 13 bases lay in between.

A few counts support this clonotype. V usage is TRBV14 and J usage is TRBJ2-4; 8 bases align to TRBD1. The CDR3 extends over 14 amino acids. V dropped 1 base and J dropped 11; count of bases not matched to a gene: 7. From germline, CDR1 is SGHDN and CDR2 FVKESK. CDR3 amino acids: CASSQVNAGGLQYF. The CDR3 bases are TGTGCCAGCAGCCAAGTCAACGCAGGGGGCCTTCAGTACTTC.

The chain is built from TRBV7-8 and TRBJ2-5; 7 bases agree with TRBD1. From germline, CDR1 is SGHVS and CDR2 FQNEAQ. With 5 bases clipped from V and 7 bases from J, the junction kept 4 bases outside the gene matches. The CDR3 length is 12 residues. CDR3 DNA: TGTGCCAGCAGCCCGGACAGGCGGACCCAGTACTTC. Its protein is CASSPDRRTQYF.

This chain connects TRBV19 to TRBJ2-1, with 7 nucleotides matching TRBD1. Per the germline V gene, CDR1 is LNHDA and CDR2 is SQIVND (reference sequence). The V and J ends lost 8 bases and 0 bases, in that order; junction bases with no gene match: 7. The CDR3 spans 15 residues. Here the CDR3 reads CASGLGQSSYNEQFF. CDR3 coding DNA: TGTGCCAGTGGATTGGGACAGAGCTCCTACAATGAGCAGTTCTTC.

This clonotype was recorded a few times. V gene TRBV7-3 combines with J gene TRBJ1-1; TRBD1 matches 7 bases. V dropped 3 bases and J dropped 4; count of bases not matched to a gene: 8. This CDR3 has 15 amino acids. Looked up from germline, CDR1 is SGHTA and CDR2 is FQGTGA. Here the CDR3 reads CASSFGGGAGTEAFF. The CDR3 DNA reads as TGTGCCAGCAGCTTTGGAGGGGGCGCCGGCACTGAAGCTTTCTTT.

This clonotype has a handful of counts. The chain couples TRBV6-2 or TRBV6-3 to TRBJ2-7; the match to TRBD1 covers 7 bases. The trim removed 2 bases at V and 5 bases at J, leaving 9 bases unmatched. The CDR3 is 15 amino acids. Germline loops: CDR1 MNHEY, CDR2 SVGEGT. The CDR3 coding sequence is TGTGCCAGCAGTTACGAGGGGGCCTCCGGGGACGAGCAGTACGTC. Protein product: CASSYEGASGDEQYV.

Ten or more counts support this clonotype. The chain combines TRBV7-2 with TRBJ2-3; no clear D gene. Germline V CDR1 and CDR2: SGHTA, FQGNSA. This CDR3 spans 15 amino acids. Deletions cut 5 bases from V and 2 bases from J, with 14 bases between. The chain's CDR3 is CASSPHITFTDTQYF. The CDR3 nucleotides read TGTGCCAGCAGCCCCCACATCACCTTCACAGATACGCAGTATTTT.

CDR3 amino acids: CASSLGSGTGDYDTGELFF. Here the CDR3 DNA reads TGTGCCAGCAGCTTGGGGTCGGGTACGGGGGACTACGACACCGGGGAGCTGTTTTTT. The chain has TRBV7-9 and TRBJ2-2, with TRBD2 matching over 7 bases. The length of the CDR3 is 19 residues. Trimming cost V 3 bases and J 3 bases; bases outside gene matches: 16. Germline CDR1 and CDR2: SEHNR and FQNEAQ (reference sequence).

V is TRBV24-1 and J is TRBJ1-2; D perhaps matches TRBD1 (5 bases). The CDR3 runs to 14 residues. V lost 2 bases and J 4 bases, leaving 10 bases between the germline ends. Per germline, CDR1 KGHDR and CDR2 SFDVKD. CDR3 in amino acids: CATSDSTGRYGYTF. The CDR3 coding sequence is TGTGCCACCAGTGATTCGACGGGACGCTATGGCTACACCTTC.

V and J are TRBV6-6 and TRBJ2-3; the D call may be TRBD1 or TRBD2 (5 bases each). This CDR3 region has 16 residues. V was shortened by 5 bases and J by 0 bases, with 15 bases between the two germline ends. Germline-derived CDR1 and CDR2 are MNHNY and SVGAGI (reference sequence). The CDR3 spells CASSRRDVTSTDTQYF. The CDR3 DNA sequence: TGTGCCAGCAGTCGCCGGGACGTCACTAGCACAGATACGCAGTATTTT.

The V gene is TRBV7-2, the J gene TRBJ1-6, with a tentative D call TRBD1 (5 bases). Germline lookup yields CDR1 SGHTA and CDR2 FQGNSA. The CDR3 is 13 residues long. Trimming shortened V by 5 bases and J by 7 bases, and 9 bases separated the two germline ends. The DNA of the CDR3 is TGTGCCAGCAGCGCACCAGGGAATTCACCCCTCCACTTT. It codes for CASSAPGNSPLHF.

This clonotype turned up a few times. The chain recombines TRBV11-2 with TRBJ2-2, with 9 bases lining up with TRBD1. Looked up from germline, CDR1 is SGHAT and CDR2 is FQNNGV. The CDR3 runs to 17 residues. With V trimmed by 4 bases and J by 2 bases, 8 bases remained unmatched. The CDR3 bases are TGTGCCAGCAGCTGTCCCGGGACAGGGAATAACACCGGGGAGCTGTTTTTT. Encoded protein: CASSCPGTGNNTGELFF.

This clonotype appeared many times. The chain has TRBV7-9 and TRBJ1-1; no definite D call. The germline CDR1 and CDR2 sequences are SEHNR and FQNEAQ (reference sequence). Trimming took off 5 bases at V and 4 bases at J, with 11 bases between the two ends. This CDR3 comprises 13 residues. The CDR3: CASSPPSGTEAFF. CDR3 sequence (DNA): TGTGCCAGCAGCCCCCCAAGTGGCACTGAAGCTTTCTTT.